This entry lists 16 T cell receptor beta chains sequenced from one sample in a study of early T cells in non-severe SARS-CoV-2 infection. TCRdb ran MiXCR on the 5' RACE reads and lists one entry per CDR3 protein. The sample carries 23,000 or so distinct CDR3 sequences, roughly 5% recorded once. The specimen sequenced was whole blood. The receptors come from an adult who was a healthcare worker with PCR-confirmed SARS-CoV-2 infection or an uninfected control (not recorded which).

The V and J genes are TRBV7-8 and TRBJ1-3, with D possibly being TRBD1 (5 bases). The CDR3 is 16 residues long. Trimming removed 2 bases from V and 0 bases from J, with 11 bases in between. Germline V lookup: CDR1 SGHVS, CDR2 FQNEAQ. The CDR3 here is CASSLTGQSSGNTIYF. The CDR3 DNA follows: TGTGCCAGCAGCTTAACAGGACAAAGCTCTGGAAACACCATATATTTT.

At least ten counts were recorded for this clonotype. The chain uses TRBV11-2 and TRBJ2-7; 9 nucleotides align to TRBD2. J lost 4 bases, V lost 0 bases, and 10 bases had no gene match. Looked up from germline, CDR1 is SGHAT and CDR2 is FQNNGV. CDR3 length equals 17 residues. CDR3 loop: CASSLDLPAGGRYEQYF. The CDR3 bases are TGTGCCAGCAGCTTAGATCTCCCAGCGGGAGGTCGATACGAGCAGTACTTC. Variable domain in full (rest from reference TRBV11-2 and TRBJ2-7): EAGVAQSPRYKIIEKRQSVAFWCNPISGHATLYWYQQILGQGPKLLIQFQNNGVVDDSQLPKDRFSAERLKGVDSTLKIQPAKLEDSAVYLCASSLDLPAGGRYEQYFGPGTRLTVT.

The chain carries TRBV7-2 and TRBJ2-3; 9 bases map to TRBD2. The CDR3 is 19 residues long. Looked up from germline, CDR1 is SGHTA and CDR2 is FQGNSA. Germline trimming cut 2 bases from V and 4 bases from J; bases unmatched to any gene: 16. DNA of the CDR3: TGTGCCAGCAGCTTACGCGGCTTGAGTAGCGGGAGTGGTGCAGATACGCAGTATTTT. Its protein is CASSLRGLSSGSGADTQYF. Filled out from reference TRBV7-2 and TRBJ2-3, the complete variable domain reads GAGVSQSPSNKVTEKGKDVELRCDPISGHTALYWYRQSLGQGLEFLIYFQGNSAPDKSGLPSDRFSAERTGGSVSTLTIQRTQQEDSAVYLCASSLRGLSSGSGADTQYFGPGTRLTVL.

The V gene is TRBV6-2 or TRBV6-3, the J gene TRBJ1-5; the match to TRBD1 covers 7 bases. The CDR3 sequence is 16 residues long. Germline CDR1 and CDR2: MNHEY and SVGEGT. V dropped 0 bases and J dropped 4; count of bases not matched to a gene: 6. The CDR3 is CASSYSMGQPNQPQHF. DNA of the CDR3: TGTGCCAGCAGTTACTCGATGGGACAGCCAAATCAGCCCCAGCATTTT.

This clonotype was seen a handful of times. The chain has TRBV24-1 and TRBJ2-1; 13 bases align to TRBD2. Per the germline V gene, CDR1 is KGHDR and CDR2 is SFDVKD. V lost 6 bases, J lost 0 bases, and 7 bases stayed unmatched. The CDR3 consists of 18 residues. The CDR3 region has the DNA TGTGCCACCAGTACCGGGACTAGCGGGATTAGCTCCTACAATGAGCAGTTCTTC. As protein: CATSTGTSGISSYNEQFF.

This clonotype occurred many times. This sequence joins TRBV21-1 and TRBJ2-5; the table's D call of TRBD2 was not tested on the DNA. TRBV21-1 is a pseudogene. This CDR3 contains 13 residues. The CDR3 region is CASSNREVETQYF. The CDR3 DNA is TGTGCCAGCAGCAACCGGGAGGTGGAGACCCAGTACTTC.

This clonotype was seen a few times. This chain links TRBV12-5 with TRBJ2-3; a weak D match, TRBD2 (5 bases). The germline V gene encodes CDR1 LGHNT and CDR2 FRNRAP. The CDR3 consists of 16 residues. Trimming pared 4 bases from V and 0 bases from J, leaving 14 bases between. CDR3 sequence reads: CASGSPEAASTDTQYF. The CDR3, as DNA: TGTGCTAGTGGTTCCCCAGAAGCGGCCAGCACAGATACGCAGTATTTT.

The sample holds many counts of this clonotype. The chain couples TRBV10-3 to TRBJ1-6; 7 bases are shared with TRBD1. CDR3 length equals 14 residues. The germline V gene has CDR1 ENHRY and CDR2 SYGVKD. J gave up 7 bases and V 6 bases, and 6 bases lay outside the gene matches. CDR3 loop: CAIRGGQSNSPLHF. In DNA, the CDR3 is TGTGCCATCAGGGGGGGACAGAGCAATTCACCCCTCCACTTT.

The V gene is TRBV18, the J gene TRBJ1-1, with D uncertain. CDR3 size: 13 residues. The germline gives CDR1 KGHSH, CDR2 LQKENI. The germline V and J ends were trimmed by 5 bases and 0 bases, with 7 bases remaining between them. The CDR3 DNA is TGTGCCAGCTCATCCCTCATGAACACTGAAGCTTTCTTT. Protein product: CASSSLMNTEAFF.

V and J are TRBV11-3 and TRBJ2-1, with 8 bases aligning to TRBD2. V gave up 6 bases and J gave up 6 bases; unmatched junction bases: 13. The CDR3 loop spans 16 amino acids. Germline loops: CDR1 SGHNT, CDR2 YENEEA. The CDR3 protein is CASRPRASGTSNEQFF. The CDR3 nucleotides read TGTGCCAGCAGGCCTAGGGCCTCCGGGACTAGCAATGAGCAGTTCTTC.

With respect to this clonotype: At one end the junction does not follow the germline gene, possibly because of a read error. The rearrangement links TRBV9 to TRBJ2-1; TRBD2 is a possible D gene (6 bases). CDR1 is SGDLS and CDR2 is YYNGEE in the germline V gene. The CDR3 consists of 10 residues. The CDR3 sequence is CASSFPGTYF. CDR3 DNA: TGTGCCAGCAGCTTTCCCGGGACTTACTTC.

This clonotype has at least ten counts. CDR3 in amino acids: CATSDLPPYSGANVLTF. CDR3 nucleotide sequence: TGTGCCACCAGTGATTTGCCCCCGTACTCTGGGGCCAACGTCCTGACTTTC. The chain carries TRBV24-1 and TRBJ2-6; D is uncertain. V gave up 0 bases and J gave up 0 bases, with 8 bases separating them. CDR1 is KGHDR and CDR2 is SFDVKD in the germline V gene. The CDR3 runs 17 residues.

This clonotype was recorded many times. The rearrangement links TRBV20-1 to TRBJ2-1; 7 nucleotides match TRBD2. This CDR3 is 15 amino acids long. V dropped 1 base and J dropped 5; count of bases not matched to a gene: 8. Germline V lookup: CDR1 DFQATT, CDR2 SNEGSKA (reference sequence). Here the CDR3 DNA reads TGCAGTGCTAGAGTACTCGGGAGGAATGACAATGAGCAGTTCTTC. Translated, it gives CSARVLGRNDNEQFF.

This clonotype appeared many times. This chain's CDR3 is CASSLEQGYEQYV. The CDR3 coding sequence is TGTGCTAGCAGCTTAGAACAGGGTTACGAGCAGTACGTC. The rearrangement joins TRBV7-7 to TRBJ2-7; perhaps TRBD1 as D (6 bases). The germline CDR1 and CDR2 sequences are SSHAT and FNYEAQ (reference sequence). The CDR3 length is 13 residues.

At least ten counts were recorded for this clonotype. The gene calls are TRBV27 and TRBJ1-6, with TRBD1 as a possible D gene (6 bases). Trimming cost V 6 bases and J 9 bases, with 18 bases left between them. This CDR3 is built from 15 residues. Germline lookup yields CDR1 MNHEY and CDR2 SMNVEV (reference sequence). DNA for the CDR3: TGTGCCAGCAGACCCAACAGGGATCGTATTTCACCCCTCCACTTT. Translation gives CASRPNRDRISPLHF.

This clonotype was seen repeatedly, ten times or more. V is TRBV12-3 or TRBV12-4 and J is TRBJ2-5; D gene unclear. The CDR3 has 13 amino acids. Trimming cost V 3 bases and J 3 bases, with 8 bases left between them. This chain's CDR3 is CASSFGVKETQYF. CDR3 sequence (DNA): TGTGCCAGCAGTTTTGGGGTAAAAGAGACCCAGTACTTC.